The 10 T cell receptor beta chains below all came from one sample that was sequenced in a study of blood T cell repertoires in COVID-19. Libraries were prepared by immunoSEQ multiplex PCR; TCRdb keeps only in-frame clonotypes and omits some of them. This sample has under 250,000 clones, with about 87% found just once. The sequencing sample was made of peripheral blood. These TCRs come from a woman between 70 and 85 years old with active or convalescent COVID-19.

This chain uses TRBV18 with TRBJ2-7; 8 nucleotides line up with TRBD1. CDR1 and CDR2 from the germline V gene are KGHSH and LQKENI. CDR3 length equals 17 residues. Trimming cost V 3 bases and J 1 base; bases outside gene matches: 11. CDR3 nucleotide sequence: TGTGCCAGCTCACCTTACGCAGGGGGCGGATCATCCTACGAGCAGTACTTC. Its translation is CASSPYAGGGSSYEQYF.

The chain recombines TRBV4-3 with TRBJ1-1; D remains ambiguous. There are 15 residues in the CDR3. V was cut by 0 bases and J by 4 bases, with 12 bases left in between. Germline-derived CDR1 and CDR2 are LGHNA and YSLEER. The CDR3 region is CASSQEPGISTEAFF. The DNA of the CDR3 is TGCGCCAGCAGCCAAGAACCGGGGATCAGCACTGAAGCTTTCTTT.

The rearrangement joins TRBV7-8 to TRBJ1-2; D is uncertain. The CDR3 is 15 amino acids. Trimming took off 5 bases at V and 0 bases at J, with 13 bases between the two ends. Germline CDR1 and CDR2: SGHVS and FQNEAQ. The CDR3 DNA reads TGTGCCAGCAGCCCTATCGGCGGAGCTAACTATGGCTACACCTTC. Protein product: CASSPIGGANYGYTF.

In DNA, the CDR3 is TGTGCCAGCAGTCTCGCAGGGTCCAATCAGCCCCAGCATTTT. This translates into CASSLAGSNQPQHF. The chain uses TRBV6-5 and TRBJ1-5; the D gene is possibly TRBD1 (5 bases). The CDR3 has 14 residues. V lost 5 bases to trimming and J lost 3 bases, with 11 bases between them. From germline, CDR1 is MNHEY and CDR2 SVGAGI.

Here the CDR3 DNA reads TGTGCCAGCAGTGACGACCTTAGGACAACCAATGGCTACACCTTC. This gives the protein CASSDDLRTTNGYTF. The chain combines TRBV25-1 with TRBJ1-2, with D maybe TRBD1 (5 bases). The CDR3 contains 15 residues. Germline V gene data show CDR1 as MGHDK and CDR2 as SYGVNS. Trimming pared 3 bases from V and 6 bases from J, leaving 17 bases between.

The chain couples TRBV7-9 to TRBJ1-5; tentative D call: TRBD1 (5 bases). V lost 4 bases and J lost 7, with 11 bases in between. Germline V gives CDR1 SEHNR, CDR2 FQNEAQ (reference sequence). The CDR3 is 13 amino acids. The CDR3: CASSSQGGQPQHF. DNA for the CDR3: TGTGCCAGCAGCTCCCAGGGTGGCCAGCCCCAGCATTTT.

This chain links TRBV9 with TRBJ1-1; D unclear. This CDR3 spans 14 amino acids. With 0 bases removed from V and 2 bases from J, the gap between germline ends came to 8 bases. CDR1 and CDR2 (germline): SGDLS, YYNGEE. In DNA, the CDR3 is TGTGCCAGCAGCGTAGTCACAGCAAACACTGAAGCTTTCTTT. This sequence encodes CASSVVTANTEAFF. Full variable domain (outside the CDR3, taken from reference TRBV9 and TRBJ1-1): DSGVTQTPKHLITATGQRVTLRCSPRSGDLSVYWYQQSLDQGLQFLIQYYNGEERAKGNILERFSAQQFPDLHSELNLSSLELGDSALYFCASSVVTANTEAFFGQGTRLTVV.

The chain combines TRBV27 with TRBJ2-7; D is perhaps TRBD1 (6 bases). The germline V gene has CDR1 MNHEY and CDR2 SMNVEV (reference sequence). Trimming stripped 4 bases from V and 3 bases from J, with 16 bases between. This CDR3 region has 15 residues. CDR3 amino acids: CASSYLGAALYEQYF. In DNA, the CDR3 is TGTGCCAGCAGTTATCTGGGGGCCGCCCTCTACGAGCAGTACTTC.

This clone occurred a few times. V is TRBV6-6 and J is TRBJ1-1; 9 bases are shared with TRBD1. This CDR3 spans 15 amino acids. With 10 bases clipped from V and 3 bases from J, the junction kept 12 bases outside the gene matches. Per germline, CDR1 MNHNY and CDR2 SVGAGI (reference sequence). CDR3 sequence: CATQTGGERYTEAFF. The CDR3 nucleotides read TGTGCCACGCAAACAGGGGGCGAGAGGTACACTGAAGCTTTCTTT.

The chain combines TRBV6-5 with TRBJ1-2, with 9 bases fitting TRBD1. With V trimmed by 2 bases and J by 8 bases, 3 bases remained unmatched. The CDR3 is 13 amino acids. Germline CDR1 reads MNHEY; CDR2 reads SVGAGI. The CDR3 DNA is TGTGCCAGCAGTTACGGGACAGGGAACGGCTACACCTTC. Protein: CASSYGTGNGYTF.